This entry lists 30 T cell receptor beta chains sequenced from one sample in a study of radiation and T cells in renal cell carcinoma. Time point described: blood 4 weeks post-SBRT, at nephrectomy. Treatment given: 15 Gy SBRT to primary tumor, nephrectomy 4 weeks later. Profiled with immunoSEQ multiplex PCR; TCRdb holds only in-frame clones, not every one. Here the sample spans 130,000 to 150,000 clones, 75% to 90% being singletons. The sample consisted of blood, taken from a patient whose treatment included radiotherapy and nephrectomy. Receptors originate from a woman in her fifties or sixties with renal cell carcinoma.

The chain employs TRBV28 and TRBJ1-4; D possibly corresponds to TRBD1 (6 bases). The germline CDR1 and CDR2 sequences are MDHEN and SYDVKM. This CDR3 comprises 16 residues. Deletions cut 5 bases from V and 7 bases from J, with 20 bases between. The chain's CDR3 is CASSPTGGRVGEKLFF. CDR3 DNA sequence: TGTGCCAGCAGTCCGACCGGGGGGCGCGTGGGTGAAAAACTGTTTTTT.

This chain uses TRBV7-6 with TRBJ2-5, with a possible D match to TRBD2 (5 bases). The germline CDR1 and CDR2 sequences are SGHVS and FNYEAQ. This CDR3 has 13 amino acids. Between the trimmed V and J ends, which lost 1 base and 10 bases, there was a span of 13 bases. The CDR3 sequence is CASSLVGVAGQYF. The CDR3, as DNA: TGTGCCAGCAGCTTAGTCGGGGTGGCAGGCCAGTACTTC. The complete variable domain, with remaining parts taken from reference TRBV7-6 and TRBJ2-5, reads GAGVSQSPRYKVTKRGQDVALRCDPISGHVSLYWYRQALGQGPEFLTYFNYEAQQDKSGLPNDRFSAERPEGSISTLTIQRTEQRDSAMYRCASSLVGVAGQYFGPGTRLLVL.

The chain links TRBV19 to TRBJ2-3, with 8 bases fitting TRBD2. Germline assignment: CDR1 LNHDA and CDR2 SQIVND (reference sequence). The CDR3 is 14 amino acids. The J segment lost 6 bases and the V segment lost 5 bases, leaving 7 bases of the junction unmatched. CDR3 residues: CASSQREMFDTQYF. The CDR3, as DNA: TGTGCCAGTAGTCAGCGGGAGATGTTTGATACGCAGTATTTT.

The chain combines TRBV11-2 with TRBJ1-2; D is perhaps TRBD1 (6 bases). The CDR3 sequence is 15 residues long. The V gene lost 0 bases and the J gene lost 12 bases, with 20 bases spanning the gap. Germline CDR1 and CDR2: SGHAT and FQNNGV. Written as DNA, the CDR3 is TGTGCCAGCAGCTTAGATTCCGGGGCGACAGGTCCCCACACCTTC. Translating gives CASSLDSGATGPHTF.

In its sample, this clone was seen a few times. The gene calls are TRBV10-1 and TRBJ2-7; TRBD2 aligns across 11 bases. The J segment lost 6 bases and the V segment lost 5 bases, leaving 6 bases of the junction unmatched. Germline V gene sequence: CDR1 WNHNN, CDR2 SYGVQD (reference sequence). The CDR3 length is 14 residues. This CDR3 reads CASSFSGRAGEQYF. The CDR3 DNA reads as TGCGCCAGCAGTTTTAGCGGGAGGGCCGGCGAGCAGTACTTC.

CDR3 sequence reads: CASSPDRNYGYTF. The DNA for the CDR3 is TGTGCCAGCAGCCCGGACAGGAACTATGGCTACACCTTC. This rearrangement joins TRBV14 to TRBJ1-2; 7 bases map to TRBD1. CDR1 and CDR2 from the germline V gene are SGHDN and FVKESK. The CDR3 has 13 amino acids. Germline trimming cut 4 bases from V and 2 bases from J; bases unmatched to any gene: 1.

The rearrangement links TRBV11-3 to TRBJ2-5; TRBD2 might be the D (5 bases). The CDR3 spans 15 residues. Germline V gives CDR1 SGHNT, CDR2 YENEEA. Trimming took off 1 base at V and 2 bases at J, with 11 bases between the two ends. The CDR3 nucleotides are TGTGCCAGCAGCTTAGTGTCTAGCAGACAAGAGACCCAGTACTTC. Its protein is CASSLVSSRQETQYF.

The chain recombines TRBV5-4 with TRBJ2-5; no firm D call. V shed 1 base and J shed 2 bases, with 12 bases lying between them. The germline V gene encodes CDR1 SGHNT and CDR2 YYREEE (reference sequence). This CDR3 has 15 amino acids. The CDR3 DNA reads as TGTGCCAGCAGCTTGTCCCAGAATTTACAAGAGACCCAGTACTTC. Protein product: CASSLSQNLQETQYF.

The chain combines TRBV6-1 with TRBJ2-3, with D unclear. CDR1 is MNHNS, CDR2 SASEGT, per germline. V dropped 7 bases and J dropped 2 bases, with 13 bases sitting between them. The CDR3 contains 14 residues. CDR3 in DNA: TGTGCCAGCATCTTTGGGTCTTACACAGATACGCAGTATTTT. Protein: CASIFGSYTDTQYF.

J is TRBJ1-1 and V is TRBV19; tentative D call: TRBD1 (5 bases). The CDR3 has 15 amino acids. From germline, CDR1 is LNHDA and CDR2 SQIVND (reference sequence). V was clipped by 7 bases and J by 0 bases, with 15 bases between them. This chain's CDR3 is CASTPLGGLNTEAFF. The CDR3 coding sequence is TGTGCCAGTACCCCACTGGGGGGACTGAACACTGAAGCTTTCTTT.

This clone was detected only a few times. CDR3 protein: CASRPGWGAEAFF. CDR3 DNA: TGTGCCAGCAGACCCGGATGGGGAGCTGAAGCTTTCTTT. The rearrangement joins TRBV28 to TRBJ1-1; no definite D call. This CDR3 spans 13 amino acids. V dropped 6 bases and J dropped 6 bases, with 14 bases sitting between them. From germline, CDR1 is MDHEN and CDR2 SYDVKM.

The chain uses TRBV5-5 and TRBJ1-5; D is ambiguous. Germline V gives CDR1 SGHKS, CDR2 YYEKEE (reference sequence). Trimming pared 2 bases from V and 7 bases from J, leaving 10 bases between. This CDR3 comprises 13 residues. The chain's CDR3 is CASSFETEQPQHF. CDR3 bases: TGTGCCAGCAGCTTCGAAACAGAGCAGCCCCAGCATTTT.

The V call is TRBV6-4, the J call TRBJ2-6; D remains ambiguous. V lost 4 bases to trimming and J lost 4 bases, with 11 bases between them. The germline gives CDR1 MRHNA, CDR2 SNTAGT. CDR3 size: 15 residues. CDR3 residues: CASSVDSGGANVLTF. The DNA of the CDR3 is TGTGCCAGCAGTGTCGACTCTGGGGGGGCCAACGTCCTGACTTTC.

This rearrangement joins TRBV15 to TRBJ2-1; TRBD1 aligns across 11 bases. The germline CDR1 and CDR2 sequences are LNHNV and YYDKDF (reference sequence). The CDR3 totals 14 residues. V trimming: 7 bases; J trimming: 6 bases; junction bases outside the gene matches: 5. CDR3 sequence: CATNQDRGRNEQFF. In DNA, the CDR3 is TGTGCCACCAACCAGGACAGGGGGCGCAATGAGCAGTTCTTC. The whole variable domain, filled in from reference TRBV15 and TRBJ2-1, reads DAMVIQNPRYQVTQFGKPVTLSCSQTLNHNVMYWYQQKSSQAPKLLFHYYDKDFNNEADTPDNFQSRRPNTSFCFLDIRSPGLGDTAMYLCATNQDRGRNEQFFGPGTRLTVL.

J is TRBJ1-2 and V is TRBV27; D unclear. V was pared by 3 bases and J by 0 bases, with 8 bases between. Germline CDR1 is MNHEY and CDR2 is SMNVEV (reference sequence). CDR3 size: 14 residues. The CDR3 loop reads CASSFRPANYGYTF. CDR3 nucleotides: TGTGCCAGCAGTTTTCGACCGGCTAACTATGGCTACACCTTC.

The chain combines TRBV5-5 with TRBJ2-2, with 9 bases aligning to TRBD1. The V segment lost 4 bases and the J segment 5 bases; nucleotides outside the gene matches: 3. The CDR3 sequence is 14 residues long. CDR1 is SGHKS and CDR2 is YYEKEE in the germline V gene (reference sequence). The CDR3 sequence: CASSGGQGTGELFF. The CDR3 DNA reads as TGTGCCAGCAGCGGGGGACAGGGTACCGGGGAGCTGTTTTTT.

The chain links TRBV13 to TRBJ2-5; possible D gene TRBD1, 6 bases. CDR3 size: 14 residues. Trimming removed 4 bases at V and 1 base at J, with 10 bases between. Germline V gene lookup returns CDR1 PRHDT and CDR2 FYEKMQ (reference sequence). CDR3 sequence (DNA): TGTGCCAGCAGCTCCGGACAGAGCCAAGAGACCCAGTACTTC. Its translation is CASSSGQSQETQYF. Full variable domain (outside the CDR3, taken from reference TRBV13 and TRBJ2-5): AAGVIQSPRHLIKEKRETATLKCYPIPRHDTVYWYQQGPGQDPQFLISFYEKMQSDKGSIPDRFSAQQFSDYHSELNMSSLELGDSALYFCASSSGQSQETQYFGPGTRLLVL.

The CDR3 sequence: CASSMSQGLAGTNEQFF. Here the CDR3 DNA reads TGTGCCAGCAGCATGTCACAGGGACTAGCGGGAACCAATGAGCAGTTCTTC. The V and J genes are TRBV9 and TRBJ2-1, with TRBD2 matching over 13 bases. This CDR3 has 17 residues. The germline V gene encodes CDR1 SGDLS and CDR2 YYNGEE. Trimming at V came to 4 bases and at J to 6 bases, leaving 10 bases not matched to a gene.

The chain uses TRBV9 and TRBJ1-2, with a weak D call TRBD1 (6 bases). CDR1 SGDLS and CDR2 YYNGEE come from the germline V gene. V was cut by 0 bases and J by 4 bases, with 13 bases left in between. The CDR3 is made up of 15 amino acids. Here the CDR3 reads CASSVALQGSYGYTF. The CDR3 DNA is TGTGCCAGCAGCGTAGCTCTTCAGGGGTCCTATGGCTACACCTTC.

The chain employs TRBV5-1 and TRBJ1-4; 11 positions match TRBD1. Germline assignment: CDR1 SGHRS and CDR2 YFSETQ. Unmatched junction bases numbered 6, after V lost 3 bases and J lost 8 bases. The CDR3 runs to 15 residues. In DNA, the CDR3 is TGCGCCAGCAGCTCAACCGGGACAGGGGGAGAAAAACTGTTTTTT. This translates into CASSSTGTGGEKLFF.

The chain couples TRBV7-2 to TRBJ2-1; 8 bases align to TRBD2. The germline V gene has CDR1 SGHTA and CDR2 FQGNSA. The junction had 12 bases not matched to a gene; V was cut back by 5 bases and J by 6 bases. CDR3 length equals 16 residues. As DNA, the CDR3 is TGTGCCAGCAGCCCCCTGGGGGCGGGGGGCCTCAATGAGCAGTTCTTC. As protein: CASSPLGAGGLNEQFF.

CDR3 sequence reads: CATKGASGTDTQYF. The CDR3 bases are TGTGCCACCAAAGGGGCTAGCGGGACAGATACGCAGTATTTT. J is TRBJ2-3 and V is TRBV19; 8 bases are shared with TRBD2. This CDR3 has 14 residues. Unmatched junction bases numbered 9, after V lost 10 bases and J lost 3 bases. In germline, CDR1 is LNHDA, CDR2 SQIVND (reference sequence).

This clone was seen just once. The V gene is TRBV7-2, the J gene TRBJ1-1; D call uncertain. CDR1 is SGHTA, CDR2 FQGNSA, per germline. CDR3 size: 16 residues. Between the trimmed V and J ends, which lost 5 bases and 1 base, there was a span of 17 bases. The CDR3 loop is CASSLRYGLTNTEAFF. DNA of the CDR3: TGTGCCAGCAGCCTGAGGTACGGTCTTACGAACACTGAAGCTTTCTTT. The variable domain in full, with the rest retrieved from reference TRBV7-2 and TRBJ1-1, is GAGVSQSPSNKVTEKGKDVELRCDPISGHTALYWYRQSLGQGLEFLIYFQGNSAPDKSGLPSDRFSAERTGGSVSTLTIQRTQQEDSAVYLCASSLRYGLTNTEAFFGQGTRLTVV.

To note about this clone: Sequence at one end of the junction differs from germline and may be a read error. V usage is TRBV7-2 and J usage is TRBJ2-1; 8 bases agree with TRBD2. CDR3 size: 16 residues. Germline CDR1 SGHTA, CDR2 FQGNSA. The CDR3 bases are TGTGCCAGCAACTTATATAGCGGGAACCCCTACAATGAGCAGTTCTTC. Residues: CASNLYSGNPYNEQFF.

This clone was detected once. The CDR3 loop is CASSSRGATYNEQFF. The CDR3 nucleotides are TGTGCCAGCAGCTCCCGCGGGGCCACGTACAATGAGCAGTTCTTC. The V gene is TRBV7-2, the J gene TRBJ2-1, with D perhaps TRBD2 (6 bases). The V gene's germline CDR1 is SGHTA and CDR2 FQGNSA. The V and J ends lost 4 bases and 4 bases respectively, with 14 bases between them. The CDR3 consists of 15 residues.

This chain links TRBV9 with TRBJ2-1, with TRBD2 matching 8 bases. The V gene's germline CDR1 is SGDLS and CDR2 YYNGEE. V lost 0 bases and J lost 4; bases outside the gene matches: 9. This CDR3 spans 17 amino acids. This CDR3 reads CASSVEFGTSGYNEQFF. The CDR3 DNA follows: TGTGCCAGCAGCGTAGAGTTTGGAACTAGCGGTTACAATGAGCAGTTCTTC.

This chain connects TRBV19 to TRBJ2-5; D may correspond to TRBD1 or TRBD2 (7 bases each). V was trimmed by 4 bases and J by 5 bases, leaving 14 bases between them. This CDR3 contains 14 residues. CDR1 LNHDA and CDR2 SQIVND come from the germline V gene (reference sequence). CDR3 sequence: CASSNNRGGETQYF. Here the CDR3 DNA reads TGTGCCAGTAGTAACAACAGGGGAGGGGAGACCCAGTACTTC. The entire variable domain, with the rest obtained from reference TRBV19 and TRBJ2-5, is as follows: DGGITQSPKYLFRKEGQNVTLSCEQNLNHDAMYWYRQDPGQGLRLIYYSQIVNDFQKGDIAEGYSVSREKKESFPLTVTSAQKNPTAFYLCASSNNRGGETQYFGPGTRLLVL.

The V gene is TRBV18, the J gene TRBJ1-4, with D possibly TRBD1 on 5 matching bases. CDR1 and CDR2 (germline): KGHSH, LQKENI. Trimming took 3 bases from V and 8 from J, leaving 22 bases between them. This CDR3 region has 17 residues. The CDR3 region has the DNA TGTGCCAGCTCACCTACCCTTGTGGGACCGACAGAAGAAAAACTGTTTTTT. Translating it yields CASSPTLVGPTEEKLFF.

CDR3 region: CASSLGSGELFF. For the CDR3, the DNA is TGCGCCAGCAGCTTGGGGTCCGGGGAGCTGTTTTTT. The genes are TRBV5-1 and TRBJ2-2; no firm D call. This CDR3 has 12 amino acids. Germline V CDR1 and CDR2: SGHRS, YFSETQ. V lost 0 bases to trimming and J lost 6 bases, with 3 bases between them. The full variable domain, its missing parts supplied by reference TRBV5-1 and TRBJ2-2, is KAGVTQTPRYLIKTRGQQVTLSCSPISGHRSVSWYQQTPGQGLQFLFEYFSETQRNKGNFPGRFSGRQFSNSRSEMNVSTLELGDSALYLCASSLGSGELFFGEGSRLTVL.

The genes are TRBV5-1 and TRBJ1-3; D remains ambiguous. Deletions cut 1 base from V and 0 bases from J, with 11 bases between. The CDR3 extends over 16 amino acids. In germline, CDR1 is SGHRS, CDR2 YFSETQ. CDR3 region: CASSLTLAFSGNTIYF. In DNA form, the CDR3 reads TGCGCCAGCAGCTTGACGTTGGCATTCTCTGGAAACACCATATATTTT. The full variable domain, completed using reference TRBV5-1 and TRBJ1-3, is KAGVTQTPRYLIKTRGQQVTLSCSPISGHRSVSWYQQTPGQGLQFLFEYFSETQRNKGNFPGRFSGRQFSNSRSEMNVSTLELGDSALYLCASSLTLAFSGNTIYFGEGSWLTVV.